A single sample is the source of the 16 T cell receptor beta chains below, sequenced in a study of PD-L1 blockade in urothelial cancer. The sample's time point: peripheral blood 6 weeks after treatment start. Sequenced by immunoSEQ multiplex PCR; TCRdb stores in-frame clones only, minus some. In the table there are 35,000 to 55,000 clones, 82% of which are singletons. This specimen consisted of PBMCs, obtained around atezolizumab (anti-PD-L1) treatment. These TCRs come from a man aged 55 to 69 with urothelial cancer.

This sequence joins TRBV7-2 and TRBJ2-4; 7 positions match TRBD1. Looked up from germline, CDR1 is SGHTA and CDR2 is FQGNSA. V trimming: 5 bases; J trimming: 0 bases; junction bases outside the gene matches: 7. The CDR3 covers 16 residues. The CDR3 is CASSLGQALAKNIQYF. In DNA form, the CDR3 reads TGTGCCAGCAGCCTTGGACAGGCCCTAGCCAAAAACATTCAGTACTTC.

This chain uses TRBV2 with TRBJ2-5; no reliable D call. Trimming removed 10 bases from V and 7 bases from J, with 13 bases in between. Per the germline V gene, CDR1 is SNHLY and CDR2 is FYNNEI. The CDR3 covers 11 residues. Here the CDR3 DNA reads TGTGCCACCCTAGGAATTGGGACCCAGTACTTC. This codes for CATLGIGTQYF.

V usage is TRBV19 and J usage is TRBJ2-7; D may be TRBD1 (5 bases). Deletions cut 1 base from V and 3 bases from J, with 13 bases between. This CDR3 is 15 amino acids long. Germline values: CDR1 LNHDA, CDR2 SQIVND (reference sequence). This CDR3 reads CASSIAPGSSYEQYF. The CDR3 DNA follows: TGTGCCAGTAGTATAGCCCCAGGGTCTAGCTACGAGCAGTACTTC.

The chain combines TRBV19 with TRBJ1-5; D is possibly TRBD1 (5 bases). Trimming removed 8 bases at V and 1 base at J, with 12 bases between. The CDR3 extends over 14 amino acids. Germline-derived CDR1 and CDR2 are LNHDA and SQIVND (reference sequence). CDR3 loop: CASWAGTSNQPQHF. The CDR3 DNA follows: TGTGCCAGTTGGGCGGGGACGAGCAATCAGCCCCAGCATTTT.

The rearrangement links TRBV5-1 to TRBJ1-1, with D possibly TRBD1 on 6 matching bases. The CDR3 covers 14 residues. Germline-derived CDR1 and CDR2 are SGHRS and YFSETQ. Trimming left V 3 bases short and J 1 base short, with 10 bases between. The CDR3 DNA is TGCGCCAGCAGCTCGGACAGTACGAACACTGAAGCTTTCTTT. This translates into CASSSDSTNTEAFF.

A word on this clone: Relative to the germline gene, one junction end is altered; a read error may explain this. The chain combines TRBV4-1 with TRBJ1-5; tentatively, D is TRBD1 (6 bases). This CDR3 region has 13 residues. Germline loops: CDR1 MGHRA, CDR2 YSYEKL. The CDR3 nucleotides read TGCGCCAGCAGCCAGACGGCAGGGGCCCGCCGGTTTTTT. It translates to CASSQTAGARRFF.

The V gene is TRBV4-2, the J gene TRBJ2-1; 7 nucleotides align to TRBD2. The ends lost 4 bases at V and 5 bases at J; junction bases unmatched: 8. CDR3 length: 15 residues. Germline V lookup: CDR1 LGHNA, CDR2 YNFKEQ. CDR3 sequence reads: CASSPSGTTDNEQFF. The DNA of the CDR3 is TGTGCCAGCAGCCCTTCCGGGACTACAGACAATGAGCAGTTCTTC.

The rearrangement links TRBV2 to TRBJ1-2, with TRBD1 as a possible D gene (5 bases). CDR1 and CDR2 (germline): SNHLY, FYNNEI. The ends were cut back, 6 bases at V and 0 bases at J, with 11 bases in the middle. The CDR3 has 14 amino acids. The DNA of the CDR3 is TGTGCCAGCAGAACGGACACATCTAACTATGGCTACACCTTC. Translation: CASRTDTSNYGYTF.

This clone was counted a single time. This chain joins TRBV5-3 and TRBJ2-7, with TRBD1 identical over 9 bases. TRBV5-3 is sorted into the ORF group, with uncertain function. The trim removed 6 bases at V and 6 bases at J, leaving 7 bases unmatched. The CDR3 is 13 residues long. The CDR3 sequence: CARNDRGSIEQYF. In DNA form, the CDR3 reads TGTGCCAGAAATGACAGGGGGAGCATCGAGCAGTACTTC.

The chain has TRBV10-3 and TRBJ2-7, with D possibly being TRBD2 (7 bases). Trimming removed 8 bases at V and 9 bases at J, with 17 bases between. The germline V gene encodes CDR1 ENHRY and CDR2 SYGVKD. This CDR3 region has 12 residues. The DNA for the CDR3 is TGTGCCATCGAGGACGGGGGGCAAGGGCAGTACTTC. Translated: CAIEDGGQGQYF.

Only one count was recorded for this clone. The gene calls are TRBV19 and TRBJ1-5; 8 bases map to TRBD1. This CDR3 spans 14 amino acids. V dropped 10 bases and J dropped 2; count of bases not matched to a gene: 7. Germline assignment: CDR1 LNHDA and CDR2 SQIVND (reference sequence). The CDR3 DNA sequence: TGTGCCACCTCGGACAGGGAGCGCAATCAGCCCCAGCATTTT. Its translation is CATSDRERNQPQHF.

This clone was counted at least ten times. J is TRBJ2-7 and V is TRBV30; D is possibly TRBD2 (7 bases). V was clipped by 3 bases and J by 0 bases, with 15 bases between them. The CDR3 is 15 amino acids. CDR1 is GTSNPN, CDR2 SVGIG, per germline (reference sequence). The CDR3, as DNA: TGTGCCTGGAGCCCGGGGGGCCCCTACTCCTACGAGCAGTACTTC. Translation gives CAWSPGGPYSYEQYF.

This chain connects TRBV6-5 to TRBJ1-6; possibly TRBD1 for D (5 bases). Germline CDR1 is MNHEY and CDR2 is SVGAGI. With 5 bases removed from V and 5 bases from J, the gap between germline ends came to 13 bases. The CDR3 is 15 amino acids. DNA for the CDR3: TGTGCCAGCAGTCCCCACTGGGGCAATAATTCACCCCTCCACTTT. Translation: CASSPHWGNNSPLHF.

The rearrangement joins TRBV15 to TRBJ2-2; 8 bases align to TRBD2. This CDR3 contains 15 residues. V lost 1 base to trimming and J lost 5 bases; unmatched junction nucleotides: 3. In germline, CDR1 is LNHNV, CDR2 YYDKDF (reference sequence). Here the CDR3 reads CATSRGLALTGELFF. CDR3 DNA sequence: TGTGCCACCAGCAGAGGACTAGCGCTAACCGGGGAGCTGTTTTTT.

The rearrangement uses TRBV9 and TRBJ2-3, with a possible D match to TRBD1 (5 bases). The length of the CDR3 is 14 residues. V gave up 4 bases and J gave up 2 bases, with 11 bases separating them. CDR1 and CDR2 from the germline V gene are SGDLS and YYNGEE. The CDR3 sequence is CASSTGGATDTQYF. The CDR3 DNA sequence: TGTGCCAGCAGCACGGGTGGGGCCACAGATACGCAGTATTTT.

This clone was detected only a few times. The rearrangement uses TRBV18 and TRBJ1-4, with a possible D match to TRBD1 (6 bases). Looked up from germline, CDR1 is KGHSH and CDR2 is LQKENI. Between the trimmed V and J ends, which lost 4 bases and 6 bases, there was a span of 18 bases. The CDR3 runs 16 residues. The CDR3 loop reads CASSRQQGKADEKLFF. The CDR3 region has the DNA TGTGCCAGCTCACGCCAACAGGGTAAAGCGGATGAAAAACTGTTTTTT.